Presented here are 26 T cell receptor beta chains from one specimen sequenced in a study of blood T cell repertoires in COVID-19. Measured with immunoSEQ multiplex PCR; TCRdb has only the in-frame clones, and not every one. The repertoire consists of some 320,000 clones, with roughly 85% occurring once and the leading ten covering 1.5% to 2%. The sample taken for sequencing was PBMCs or T cells enriched from blood (not recorded which). The receptors were sampled from a woman under 40 who had been exposed to COVID-19.

V gene TRBV4-3 combines with J gene TRBJ2-7, with 12 nucleotides matching TRBD1. The CDR3 loop spans 16 amino acids. V shed 5 bases and J 7 bases; nucleotides not matched to a gene: 12. Germline values: CDR1 LGHNA, CDR2 YSLEER. CDR3 sequence reads: CASSSAGQGALWEQYF. CDR3 bases: TGCGCCAGCAGCTCTGCGGGACAGGGGGCCCTATGGGAGCAGTACTTC.

This clone was seen just once. The chain is built from TRBV28 and TRBJ1-2, with TRBD1 matching 8 bases. This CDR3 has 14 residues. Trimming cost V 6 bases and J 3 bases; bases outside gene matches: 6. Germline lookup yields CDR1 MDHEN and CDR2 SYDVKM. For the CDR3, the DNA is TGTGCCAGCAGCTCTCAGGGGGCTGACTATGGCTACACCTTC. Amino acid sequence: CASSSQGADYGYTF.

The rearrangement joins TRBV5-1 to TRBJ1-4; 9 bases are shared with TRBD1. This CDR3 region has 16 residues. Germline V CDR1 and CDR2: SGHRS, YFSETQ. V lost 0 bases and J lost 7; bases outside the gene matches: 7. The CDR3 spells CASSLAPGTGLEKLFF. The CDR3 region has the DNA TGCGCCAGCAGCTTGGCCCCTGGGACAGGGCTTGAAAAACTGTTTTTT.

This clone was counted only a few times. V is TRBV10-3 and J is TRBJ1-5; D not certain. CDR3 length: 16 residues. Deletions cut 3 bases from V and 4 bases from J, with 16 bases between. Germline CDR1 is ENHRY and CDR2 is SYGVKD. The CDR3 coding sequence is TGTGCCATCAGTGATATGAGGGTTAATTCGAATCAGCCCCAGCATTTT. Translated, it gives CAISDMRVNSNQPQHF.

The chain joins TRBV4-3 to TRBJ2-2; 12 nucleotides line up with TRBD2. CDR3 size: 16 residues. The trim removed 2 bases at V and 4 bases at J, leaving 2 bases unmatched. CDR1 LGHNA and CDR2 YSLEER come from the germline V gene. CDR3 DNA: TGCGCCAGCAGCCAACTAGCGGGGGGGCTCACCGGGGAGCTGTTTTTT. It specifies CASSQLAGGLTGELFF.

V is TRBV5-1 and J is TRBJ1-5; D possibly corresponds to TRBD1 (5 bases). The germline V gene has CDR1 SGHRS and CDR2 YFSETQ. The CDR3 length is 16 residues. Trimming removed 0 bases at V and 7 bases at J, with 17 bases between. The CDR3 region has the DNA TGCGCCAGCAGCTTGGGTTCCAGGGTAAAGCGCCAGCCCCAGCATTTT. Amino acid sequence: CASSLGSRVKRQPQHF.

The CDR3 here is CASSLDRILSGANVLTF. The CDR3 DNA sequence: TGTGCCAGTAGCCTGGACAGGATCTTATCTGGGGCCAACGTCCTGACTTTC. The chain links TRBV19 to TRBJ2-6, with 7 bases that match TRBD1. CDR3 size: 17 residues. Germline values: CDR1 LNHDA, CDR2 SQIVND (reference sequence). V shed 6 bases and J 1 base; nucleotides not matched to a gene: 9.

V gene TRBV7-9 combines with J gene TRBJ1-2, with 9 bases matching TRBD1. With V trimmed by 5 bases and J by 8 bases, 12 bases remained unmatched. The germline V gene encodes CDR1 SEHNR and CDR2 FQNEAQ (reference sequence). The CDR3 totals 15 residues. CDR3 nucleotide sequence: TGTGCCAGCAGCGCCTCCGGGACAGGGCGCGGCGGCTACACCTTC. Translated, it gives CASSASGTGRGGYTF.

The gene calls are TRBV24-1 and TRBJ1-6; 7 bases align to TRBD1. There are 14 residues in the CDR3. Germline V gene sequence: CDR1 KGHDR, CDR2 SFDVKD. The V gene end was trimmed by 4 bases and the J gene end by 7 bases; junction bases not matched to a gene: 3. The CDR3 DNA sequence: TGTGCCACCAGTGACGGGACAGAGAATTCACCCCTCCACTTT. Protein: CATSDGTENSPLHF.

In the case of this clone: Other nucleotide sequences from this sample produce the same CDR3. The chain couples TRBV19 to TRBJ1-1; D gene ambiguous. The CDR3 contains 14 residues. In germline, CDR1 is LNHDA, CDR2 SQIVND (reference sequence). Trimming pared 3 bases from V and 2 bases from J, leaving 10 bases between. CDR3 in DNA: TGTGCCAGTAGTATTGTCGGGGTTAACACTGAAGCTTTCTTT. Translation gives CASSIVGVNTEAFF.

The rearrangement links TRBV19 to TRBJ1-4, with 8 bases aligning to TRBD1. The germline CDR1 and CDR2 sequences are LNHDA and SQIVND (reference sequence). The V segment lost 4 bases and the J segment 5 bases; nucleotides outside the gene matches: 6. CDR3 size: 15 residues. CDR3 coding DNA: TGTGCCAGTAGTACAAGGACAGGGCCGAATGAAAAACTGTTTTTT. It specifies CASSTRTGPNEKLFF.

This chain uses TRBV5-4 with TRBJ1-2; 10 bases fit TRBD1. The germline gives CDR1 SGHNT, CDR2 YYREEE (reference sequence). The CDR3 sequence is 14 residues long. The trim removed 4 bases at V and 6 bases at J, leaving 6 bases unmatched. The DNA for the CDR3 is TGTGCCAGCAGCACGGGACAGGGGTCGCATGGCTACACCTTC. This gives the protein CASSTGQGSHGYTF. Together with reference TRBV5-4 and TRBJ1-2, the CDR3 gives the full variable domain: ETGVTQSPTHLIKTRGQQVTLRCSSQSGHNTVSWYQQALGQGPQFIFQYYREEENGRGNFPPRFSGLQFPNYSSELNVNALELDDSALYLCASSTGQGSHGYTFGSGTRLTVV.

V gene TRBV28 combines with J gene TRBJ2-1; 14 bases match TRBD2. There are 14 residues in the CDR3. From germline, CDR1 is MDHEN and CDR2 SYDVKM. V lost 7 bases and J lost 10; bases outside the gene matches: 6. This CDR3 reads CASNPRLAGGEQFF. The CDR3 DNA reads TGTGCCAGCAACCCTCGACTAGCGGGGGGGGAGCAGTTCTTC.

V is TRBV30 and J is TRBJ1-2; weak D call: TRBD1 (6 bases). CDR1 is GTSNPN and CDR2 is SVGIG in the germline V gene (reference sequence). Deletions cut 3 bases from V and 4 bases from J, with 18 bases between. The CDR3 sequence is 15 residues long. CDR3 residues: CAWRQGGAVGYGYTF. The CDR3 coding sequence is TGTGCCTGGAGACAAGGGGGGGCAGTTGGCTATGGCTACACCTTC.

The chain is built from TRBV6-6 and TRBJ2-5; unclear D gene. CDR3 size: 15 residues. From germline, CDR1 is MNHNY and CDR2 SVGAGI (reference sequence). Trimming removed 0 bases at V and 9 bases at J, with 17 bases between. The CDR3 DNA reads TGTGCCAGCAGTTACTCGCGAGACACTCGCCTATCCCAGTACTTC. This translates into CASSYSRDTRLSQYF.

The chain is built from TRBV5-6 and TRBJ1-5; D is possibly TRBD1 (6 bases). CDR1 is SGHDT, CDR2 YYEEEE, per germline. This CDR3 region has 15 residues. V was clipped by 4 bases and J by 0 bases, with 11 bases between them. This CDR3 reads CASSVNRVSNQPQHF. The CDR3 DNA reads TGTGCCAGCAGCGTTAACAGGGTTAGCAATCAGCCCCAGCATTTT.

The V gene is TRBV6-1, the J gene TRBJ1-2; D not resolved. There are 13 residues in the CDR3. The V and J ends lost 0 bases and 8 bases respectively, with 10 bases between them. The germline gives CDR1 MNHNS, CDR2 SASEGT. This chain's CDR3 is CASSEAGVRGYTF. CDR3 in DNA: TGTGCCAGCAGTGAAGCCGGGGTTCGGGGCTACACCTTC.

The chain combines TRBV15 with TRBJ2-5, with TRBD1 identical over 10 bases. Germline trimming cut 0 bases from V and 4 bases from J; bases unmatched to any gene: 2. The length of the CDR3 is 15 residues. The V gene's germline CDR1 is LNHNV and CDR2 YYDKDF (reference sequence). The CDR3: CATSREDRGGETQYF. The CDR3 bases are TGTGCCACCAGCAGAGAGGACAGGGGGGGAGAGACCCAGTACTTC.

The chain couples TRBV5-1 to TRBJ2-3, with a tentative D call TRBD1 (6 bases). Germline V CDR1 and CDR2: SGHRS, YFSETQ. There are 14 residues in the CDR3. The V gene lost 9 bases and the J gene lost 0 bases, with 14 bases spanning the gap. CDR3: CATQSTGSTDTQYF. The CDR3 nucleotides are TGCGCCACACAATCGACAGGTAGCACAGATACGCAGTATTTT.

This chain's CDR3 is CAWRPFGTPPYEQYF. The DNA for the CDR3 is TGTGCCTGGAGGCCGTTTGGGACACCCCCCTACGAGCAGTACTTC. The chain joins TRBV30 to TRBJ2-7; possibly TRBD1 for D (6 bases). CDR1 GTSNPN and CDR2 SVGIG come from the germline V gene (reference sequence). V lost 3 bases and J lost 2, with 17 bases in between. The CDR3 covers 15 residues.

This clone appeared a single time. DNA of the CDR3: TGTGCCAGCAGCTATAGCGGGGGGGAATCCTACAATGAGCAGTTCTTC. It specifies CASSYSGGESYNEQFF. The rearrangement joins TRBV6-4 to TRBJ2-1, with TRBD2 identical over 11 bases. CDR3 size: 16 residues. Germline V gene lookup returns CDR1 MRHNA and CDR2 SNTAGT. V was clipped by 6 bases and J by 1 base; unmatched bases: 5.

The chain links TRBV30 to TRBJ1-5; no reliable D call. Trimming cost V 2 bases and J 4 bases, with 9 bases left between them. The CDR3 sequence is 13 residues long. In germline, CDR1 is GTSNPN, CDR2 SVGIG (reference sequence). As DNA, the CDR3 is TGTGCCTGGAGTTCTGGGAGTAATCAGCCCCAGCATTTT. This sequence encodes CAWSSGSNQPQHF. Supplemented by reference TRBV30 and TRBJ1-5, the full variable domain reads SQTIHQWPATLVQPVGSPLSLECTVEGTSNPNLYWYRQAAGRGLQLLFYSVGIGQISSEVPQNLSASRPQDRQFILSSKKLLLSDSGFYLCAWSSGSNQPQHFGDGTRLSIL.

Here the CDR3 DNA reads TGCGCCAGCAGCTTACAACGGACAATCTACAATGAGCAGTTCTTC. Amino acids: CASSLQRTIYNEQFF. This chain links TRBV5-1 with TRBJ2-1; a possible D gene is TRBD1 (5 bases). The V gene's germline CDR1 is SGHRS and CDR2 YFSETQ. The CDR3 runs 15 residues. V shed 2 bases and J shed 3 bases, with 12 bases lying between them.

V usage is TRBV6-5 and J usage is TRBJ1-2; tentative D call: TRBD1 (6 bases). The V end was cut by 6 bases, the J end by 2 bases, with 10 bases between. CDR1 MNHEY and CDR2 SVGAGI come from the germline V gene. The CDR3 totals 13 residues. The CDR3 loop reads CASSRGWNYGYTF. The CDR3 region has the DNA TGTGCCAGCAGCAGGGGCTGGAACTATGGCTACACCTTC.

The J gene is TRBJ1-2, the V gene TRBV19, with 7 nucleotides matching TRBD1. The J segment lost 4 bases and the V segment lost 6 bases, leaving 11 bases of the junction unmatched. The CDR3 contains 15 residues. Germline V gene lookup returns CDR1 LNHDA and CDR2 SQIVND (reference sequence). In nucleotides, the CDR3 is TGTGCCAGTAGCGAATCCAGGGACAGACTCTATGGCTACACCTTC. Its translation is CASSESRDRLYGYTF.

The rearrangement uses TRBV29-1 and TRBJ2-7; 16 nucleotides line up with TRBD2. The CDR3 sequence is 14 residues long. The V gene end was trimmed by 6 bases and the J gene end by 2 bases; junction bases not matched to a gene: 1. The V gene's germline CDR1 is SQVTM and CDR2 ANQGSEA. CDR3 sequence reads: CSVGLAGGPYEQYF. CDR3 nucleotide sequence: TGCAGCGTGGGACTAGCGGGAGGGCCCTACGAGCAGTACTTC.